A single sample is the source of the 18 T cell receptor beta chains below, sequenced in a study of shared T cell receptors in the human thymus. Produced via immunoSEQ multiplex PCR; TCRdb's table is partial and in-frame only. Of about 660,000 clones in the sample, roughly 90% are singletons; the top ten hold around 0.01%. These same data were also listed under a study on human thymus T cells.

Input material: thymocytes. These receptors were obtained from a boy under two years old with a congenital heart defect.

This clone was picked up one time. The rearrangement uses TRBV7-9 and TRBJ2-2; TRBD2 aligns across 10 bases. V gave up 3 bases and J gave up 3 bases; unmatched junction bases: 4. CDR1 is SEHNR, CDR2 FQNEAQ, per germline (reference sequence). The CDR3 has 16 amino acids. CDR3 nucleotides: TGTGCCAGCAGCTTGGGACTAGCGTATTACACCGGGGAGCTGTTTTTT. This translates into CASSLGLAYYTGELFF.

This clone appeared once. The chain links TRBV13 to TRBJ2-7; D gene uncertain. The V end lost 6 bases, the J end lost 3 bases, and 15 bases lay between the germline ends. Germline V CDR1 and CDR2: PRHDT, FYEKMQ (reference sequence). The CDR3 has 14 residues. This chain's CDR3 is CASRSSGSIYEQYF. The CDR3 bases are TGTGCCAGCAGGTCGTCGGGTTCTATCTACGAGCAGTACTTC.

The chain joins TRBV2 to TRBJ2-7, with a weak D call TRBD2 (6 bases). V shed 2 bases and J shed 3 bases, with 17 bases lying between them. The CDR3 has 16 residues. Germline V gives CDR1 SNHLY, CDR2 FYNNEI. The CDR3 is CASSETVERVGYEQYF. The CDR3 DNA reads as TGTGCCAGCAGTGAAACCGTAGAGCGGGTAGGCTACGAGCAGTACTTC.

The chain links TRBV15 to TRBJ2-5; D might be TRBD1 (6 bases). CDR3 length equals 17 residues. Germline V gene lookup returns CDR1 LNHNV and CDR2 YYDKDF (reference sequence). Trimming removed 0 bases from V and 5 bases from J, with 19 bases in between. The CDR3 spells CATSRDKGQGLGETQYF. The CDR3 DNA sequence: TGTGCCACCAGCAGAGATAAGGGACAAGGCTTAGGGGAGACCCAGTACTTC.

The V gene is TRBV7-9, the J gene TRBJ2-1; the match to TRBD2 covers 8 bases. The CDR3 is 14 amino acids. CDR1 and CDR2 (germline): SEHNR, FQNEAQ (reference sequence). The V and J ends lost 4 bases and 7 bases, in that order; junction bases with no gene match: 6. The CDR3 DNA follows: TGTGCCAGCAGCTCCGGACTAGCTACGAATGAGCAGTTCTTC. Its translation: CASSSGLATNEQFF.

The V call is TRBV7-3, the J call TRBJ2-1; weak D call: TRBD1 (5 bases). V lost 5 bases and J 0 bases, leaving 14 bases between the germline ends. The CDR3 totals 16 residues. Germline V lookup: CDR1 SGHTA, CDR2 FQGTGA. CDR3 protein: CASSPQDESSYNEQFF. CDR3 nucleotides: TGTGCCAGCAGCCCACAGGACGAGAGCTCCTACAATGAGCAGTTCTTC.

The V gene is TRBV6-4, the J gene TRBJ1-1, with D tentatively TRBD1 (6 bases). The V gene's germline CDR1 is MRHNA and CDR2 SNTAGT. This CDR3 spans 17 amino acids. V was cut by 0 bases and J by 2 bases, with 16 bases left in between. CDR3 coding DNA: TGTGCCAGCAGTGACTCACACGAGGCAGGGGAAAACACTGAAGCTTTCTTT. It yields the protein CASSDSHEAGENTEAFF.

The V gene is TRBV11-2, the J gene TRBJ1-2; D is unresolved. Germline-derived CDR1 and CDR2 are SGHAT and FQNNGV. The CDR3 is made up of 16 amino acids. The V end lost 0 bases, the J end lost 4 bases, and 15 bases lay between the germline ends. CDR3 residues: CASSLDRRAPLYGYTF. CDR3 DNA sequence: TGTGCCAGCAGCTTAGATCGGAGGGCCCCTCTCTATGGCTACACCTTC.

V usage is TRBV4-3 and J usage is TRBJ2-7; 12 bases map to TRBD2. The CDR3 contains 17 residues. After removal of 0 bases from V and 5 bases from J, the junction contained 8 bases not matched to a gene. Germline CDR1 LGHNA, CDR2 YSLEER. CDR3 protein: CASSQDSIGLAGNEQYF. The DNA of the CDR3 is TGCGCCAGCAGCCAAGATAGTATCGGACTAGCGGGGAACGAGCAGTACTTC.

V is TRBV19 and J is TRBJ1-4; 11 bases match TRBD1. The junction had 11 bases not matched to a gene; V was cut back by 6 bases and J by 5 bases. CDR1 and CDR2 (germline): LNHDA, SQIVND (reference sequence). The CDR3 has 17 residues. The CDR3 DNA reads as TGTGCCAGTAGCCCAAAGGGGACAGGGGGACCGAATGAAAAACTGTTTTTT. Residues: CASSPKGTGGPNEKLFF.

The CDR3 DNA follows: TGTGCCAGCAGCTTGGGGACAGTCTATAATTCACCCCTCCACTTT. It encodes CASSLGTVYNSPLHF. The chain recombines TRBV5-5 with TRBJ1-6; maybe TRBD1 (6 bases). CDR1 and CDR2 (germline): SGHKS, YYEKEE (reference sequence). The CDR3 loop spans 15 amino acids. The V end was cut by 0 bases, the J end by 3 bases, with 7 bases between.

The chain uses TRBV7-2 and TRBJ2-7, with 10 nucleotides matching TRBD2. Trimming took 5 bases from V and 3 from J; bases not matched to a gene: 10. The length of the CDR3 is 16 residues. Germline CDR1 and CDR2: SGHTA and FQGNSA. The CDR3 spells CASSSPSGGEGYEQYF. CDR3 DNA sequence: TGTGCCAGCAGCAGTCCTAGCGGGGGTGAGGGCTACGAGCAGTACTTC.

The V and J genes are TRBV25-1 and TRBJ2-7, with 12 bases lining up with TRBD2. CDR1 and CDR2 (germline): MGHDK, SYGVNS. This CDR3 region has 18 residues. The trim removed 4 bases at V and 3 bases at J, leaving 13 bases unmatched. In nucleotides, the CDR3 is TGTGCCAGCAGTGTTGCCGGGACTAGCGGGTGGCCAATCTACGAGCAGTACTTC. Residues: CASSVAGTSGWPIYEQYF.

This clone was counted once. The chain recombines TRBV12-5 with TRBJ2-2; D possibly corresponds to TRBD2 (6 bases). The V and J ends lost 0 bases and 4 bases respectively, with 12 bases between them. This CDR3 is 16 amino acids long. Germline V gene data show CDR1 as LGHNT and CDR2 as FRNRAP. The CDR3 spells CASGLVPVGGTGELFF. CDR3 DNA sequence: TGTGCTAGTGGTTTGGTACCGGTGGGGGGCACCGGGGAGCTGTTTTTT.

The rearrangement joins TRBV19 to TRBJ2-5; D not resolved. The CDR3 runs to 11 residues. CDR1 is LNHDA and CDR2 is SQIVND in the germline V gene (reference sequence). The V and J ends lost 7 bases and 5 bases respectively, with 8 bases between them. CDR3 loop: CASKLRETQYF. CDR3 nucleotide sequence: TGTGCCAGTAAACTTCGGGAGACCCAGTACTTC.

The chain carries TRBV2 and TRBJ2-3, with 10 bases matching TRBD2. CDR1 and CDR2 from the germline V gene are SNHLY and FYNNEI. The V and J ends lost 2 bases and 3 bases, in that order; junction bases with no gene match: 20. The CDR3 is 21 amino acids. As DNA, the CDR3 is TGTGCCAGCAGTGAACCCTACTTTATGATAAAGCGGGAGGGATGGACAGATACGCAGTATTTT. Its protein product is CASSEPYFMIKREGWTDTQYF.

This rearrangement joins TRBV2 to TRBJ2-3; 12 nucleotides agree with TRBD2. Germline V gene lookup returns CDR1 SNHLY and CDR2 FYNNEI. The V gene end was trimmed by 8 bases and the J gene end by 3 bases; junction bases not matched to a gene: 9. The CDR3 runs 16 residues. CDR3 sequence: CASSGLAGGATDTQYF. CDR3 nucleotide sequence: TGTGCCAGCTCGGGCCTAGCGGGGGGGGCTACAGATACGCAGTATTTT.

This CDR3 reads CASSSLKTQETQYF. In DNA, the CDR3 is TGTGCCAGCAGCTCTTTGAAAACTCAAGAGACCCAGTACTTC. This chain uses TRBV7-8 with TRBJ2-5; no firm D call. CDR3 length equals 14 residues. The germline CDR1 and CDR2 sequences are SGHVS and FQNEAQ. V was shortened by 4 bases and J by 2 bases, with 11 bases between the two germline ends.